The next 9 T cell receptor beta chains were all read from a single sample in a study of Graves' ophthalmopathy and Graves' hyperthyroidism. Amplified TCR beta CDR3 regions were obtained using RNA transcripts as template. Following a first-round RT-PCR that used HTBI primers, a second-round multiplex PCR was carried out. MiXCR, applied by TCRdb to the multiplex PCR reads, yields one record per CDR3 protein. The data contain 52,000 or so distinct CDR3 sequences, roughly 46% of them singletons. Specimen: peripheral blood. The receptor set was obtained from an adult woman with Graves' ophthalmopathy.

The V gene is TRBV10-3, the J gene TRBJ1-6; the D gene is possibly TRBD1 (5 bases). The V gene's germline CDR1 is ENHRY and CDR2 SYGVKD. Trimming shortened V by 0 bases and J by 13 bases, and 10 bases separated the two germline ends. CDR3 length: 13 amino acids. The CDR3 is CAISESDSHPLHF. The CDR3 nucleotides read TGTGCCATCAGTGAGTCCGACAGTCACCCCCTCCACTTT.

In this sample, this clonotype is medium-sized. This chain uses TRBV15 with TRBJ2-7; D unclear. Germline CDR1 LNHNV, CDR2 YYDKDF (reference sequence). Trimming removed 2 bases at V and 5 bases at J, with 7 bases between. The CDR3 totals 12 residues. The CDR3 is CATSRSENEQYF. The CDR3 DNA follows: TGTGCCACCAGCAGATCGGAAAACGAGCAGTACTTC.

CDR3 nucleotides: TGTGCCTCAACCACCTACTCCGGGGATGAGCAGTTCTTC. As protein: CASTTYSGDEQFF. The chain couples TRBV10-3 to TRBJ2-1, with D perhaps TRBD2 (5 bases). Germline V lookup: CDR1 ENHRY, CDR2 SYGVKD. V shed 11 bases and J shed 8 bases, with 19 bases lying between them. This CDR3 is 13 amino acids long.

There are many counts of this clonotype. The chain has TRBV6-5 and TRBJ1-2; 7 bases map to TRBD1. V was pared by 7 bases and J by 7 bases, with 21 bases of the junction left unmatched. Germline CDR1 and CDR2: MNHEY and SVGAGI. CDR3 size: 17 residues. Written as DNA, the CDR3 is TGTGCCAGCACCTACACCTCGAGAGGGACAGCTGGCAGTGGCTACACCTTC. Amino acids: CASTYTSRGTAGSGYTF.

This clonotype has just one count. The chain is built from TRBV20-1 and TRBJ2-1; unclear D gene. V lost 2 bases, J lost 10 bases, and 9 bases lay in between. CDR1 DFQATT and CDR2 SNEGSKA come from the germline V gene (reference sequence). There are 11 residues in the CDR3. The CDR3 spells CSARPNAEQFF. CDR3 coding DNA: TGCAGTGCTAGACCCAACGCGGAGCAGTTCTTC.

This clonotype was counted once. As the CDR3 is not closed by the conserved phenylalanine or tryptophan, this likely results from a read error. The CDR3 reads CASSQGTGDRETQYI. CDR3 nucleotide sequence: TGTGCCAGCAGCCAGGGTACAGGGGACCGAGAGACCCAGTACATC. The chain has TRBV7-9 and TRBJ2-5; 7 bases match TRBD1. The germline CDR1 and CDR2 sequences are SEHNR and FQNEAQ (reference sequence). The CDR3 covers 15 residues. Trimming took 5 bases from V and 4 from J; bases not matched to a gene: 10.

The chain joins TRBV15 to TRBJ2-3; tentatively, D is TRBD1 (5 bases). This CDR3 comprises 11 residues. The germline V gene has CDR1 LNHNV and CDR2 YYDKDF (reference sequence). CDR3 in amino acids: CAPRALDTQYF. CDR3 DNA: TGTGCGCCCAGGGCATTGGATACGCAGTATTTT. The complete variable domain, with remaining parts taken from reference TRBV15 and TRBJ2-3, reads DAMVIQNPRYQVTQFGKPVTLSCSQTLNHNVMYWYQQKSSQAPKLLFHYYDKDFNNEADTPDNFQSRRPNTSFCFLDIRSPGLGDTAMYLCAPRALDTQYFGPGTRLTVL.

This clonotype has ten or more counts. The rearrangement links TRBV5-1 to TRBJ2-2; 12 positions match TRBD2. Germline V gene sequence: CDR1 SGHRS, CDR2 YFSETQ. The CDR3 covers 17 residues. The ends lost 0 bases at V and 4 bases at J; junction bases unmatched: 4. CDR3 amino acids: CASSLGLAGVRTGELFF. The CDR3 DNA follows: TGCGCCAGCAGCTTGGGACTAGCGGGAGTCCGCACCGGGGAGCTGTTTTTT.

The genes are TRBV20-1 and TRBJ1-1, with D possibly matching TRBD1 (5 bases). The germline V and J ends were trimmed by 0 bases and 4 bases, with 9 bases remaining between them. The CDR3 is 13 residues long. In germline, CDR1 is DFQATT, CDR2 SNEGSKA (reference sequence). Here the CDR3 DNA reads TGCAGTGCTAGAGATCAGGGAAGCACTGAAGCTTTCTTT. It specifies CSARDQGSTEAFF.